The 2 T cell receptor beta chains in this list originate from one sample, sequenced in a study of T cell responses to AZD1222 COVID-19 vaccine. Data came from immunoSEQ multiplex PCR; TCRdb stores just in-frame clones and leaves some out. The sample consists of around 70,000 clones, around nine tenths of them appearing once. The sequences come from peripheral blood, collected on day 0 of AZD1222 vaccination. The receptors shown here come from an adult in good health.

This chain uses TRBV28 with TRBJ1-1; D might be TRBD1 (6 bases). CDR1 is MDHEN, CDR2 SYDVKM, per germline. The CDR3 covers 14 residues. The V gene lost 4 bases and the J gene lost 1 base, with 10 bases spanning the gap. In nucleotides, the CDR3 is TGTGCCAGCAGTTGGGGGGCAAAGAACACTGAAGCTTTCTTT. As protein: CASSWGAKNTEAFF.

This chain joins TRBV6-5 and TRBJ1-3; D is unclear. With 6 bases removed from V and 1 base from J, the gap between germline ends came to 13 bases. Germline V gene data show CDR1 as MNHEY and CDR2 as SVGAGI. There are 15 residues in the CDR3. The CDR3, as DNA: TGTGCCAGCAGCCTGGACGGAACGTCTGGAAACACCATATATTTT. It encodes CASSLDGTSGNTIYF.